This T cell receptor (beta chain) comes out of a study of shared clonotypes between healthy human individuals. The CDR3 covers 14 residues. V was shortened by 6 bases and J by 5 bases, with 16 bases between the two germline ends. Germline V gives CDR1 SNHLY, CDR2 FYNNEI. About this clone itself: Its antigen is not identified.

Findings and limits, study-wide: Investigators expected sequencing depth to affect clonotype sharing among donors. Larger richness was generally estimated for naive than memory subsets. Clonotypes shared by all four sorted-subset donors had higher generation probabilities than non-shared clonotypes.

Profiling relied on immunoSEQ multiplex PCR, and the TCRdb table lists in-frame clones only, not all of them. This table holds around 750,000 clones, around 74% found once. The material sequenced was memory CD4+ T cells sorted from blood. Subset specified: CD45RA-negative fraction. The sequence derives from a woman between 25 and 40 years old in good health. The gene calls are TRBV2 and TRBJ2-5; D may be TRBD1 or TRBD2 (5 bases each). This CDR3 reads CASSDKRWGETQYF. Here the CDR3 DNA reads TGTGCCAGCAGCGACAAACGATGGGGGGAGACCCAGTACTTC.